Sequencing of this TCR beta chain was carried out in a study of cytomegalovirus exposure and HLA in healthy donors. Germline CDR1 is SEHNR and CDR2 is FQNEAQ (reference sequence). Trimming removed 6 bases from V and 7 bases from J; junction bases left unmatched: 4. This CDR3 has 12 residues. This PCR relied on a set of 60 Vbeta primers and 13 Jbeta primers. Clones were read by immunoSEQ multiplex PCR, and TCRdb kept only the in-frame ones, dropping some. The sample lists about 140,000 clones; around four fifths were seen once. The chain joins TRBV7-9 to TRBJ1-1; the match to TRBD1 covers 8 bases. The source is a female donor in good health and CMV-seronegative. The specimen sequenced was PBMCs. CDR3 residues: CASSSGGLEAFF. The DNA of the CDR3 is TGTGCCAGCAGTTCAGGGGGCCTTGAAGCTTTCTTT.